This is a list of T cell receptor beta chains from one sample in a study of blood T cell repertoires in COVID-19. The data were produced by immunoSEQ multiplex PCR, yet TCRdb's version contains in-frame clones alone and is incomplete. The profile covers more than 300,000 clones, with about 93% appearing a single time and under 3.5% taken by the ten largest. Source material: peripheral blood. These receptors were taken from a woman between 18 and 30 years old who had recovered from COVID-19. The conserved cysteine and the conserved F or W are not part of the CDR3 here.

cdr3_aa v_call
ASSKTSGSTNTGELF TRBV9
ASSLSQGETQY TRBV12-3/TRBV12-4
ASSYSTSGFASTDTQY TRBV6-2/TRBV6-3
ASSLVWLAGPYNEQF TRBV13
ASSSGQGARFAAF TRBV27
ASSQDQGRVTEAF TRBV4-3
ASSASGRAGTDTQY TRBV9
ASSLLAGQGETQY TRBV5-6
ASSRLAGGQETQY TRBV11-3
ATSEPDRAGYT TRBV24-1
ASSSGPNSNQPQH TRBV5-4
ASSTRPGAGYGYT TRBV5-6
ASSQVFPTESGEKLF TRBV4-1
ATRQGAGTEAF TRBV24-1
ASTRQGGEQF TRBV6-5
ASSWQGAAKNIQY TRBV5-5